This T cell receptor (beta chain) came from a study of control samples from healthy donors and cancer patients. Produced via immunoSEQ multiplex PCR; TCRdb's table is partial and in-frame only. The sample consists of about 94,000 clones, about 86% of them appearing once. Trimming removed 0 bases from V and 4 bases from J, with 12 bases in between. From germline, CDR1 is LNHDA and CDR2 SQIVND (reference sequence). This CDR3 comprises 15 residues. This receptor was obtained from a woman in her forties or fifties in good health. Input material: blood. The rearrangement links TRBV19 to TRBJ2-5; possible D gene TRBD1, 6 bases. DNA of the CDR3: TGTGCCAGTAGTATAGAGACACAGGGCGGAGAGACCCAGTACTTC. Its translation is CASSIETQGGETQYF. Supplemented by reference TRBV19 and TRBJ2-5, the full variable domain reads DGGITQSPKYLFRKEGQNVTLSCEQNLNHDAMYWYRQDPGQGLRLIYYSQIVNDFQKGDIAEGYSVSREKKESFPLTVTSAQKNPTAFYLCASSIETQGGETQYFGPGTRLLVL.